By sample fraction, the clone carrying this T cell receptor (beta chain) is medium-sized. Its antigen is currently unknown. This record belongs to a study of prognosis after radiotherapy for stage I lung cancer. Study details: From early 2018 through early 2019, patients with stage I non-small cell lung cancer were enrolled. The study recorded squamous cell carcinoma in several patients and adenocarcinoma in twelve.

By two-round multiplex PCR, the TCR beta CDR3 was amplified from genomic DNA. Gene-specific primers for each TRBV and TRBJ gene drove first-round PCR. PCR's second round employed universal primers. MiXCR, applied by TCRdb to the multiplex PCR reads, yields one record per CDR3 protein. The sample has approximately 13,000 distinct CDR3 sequences; approximately 33% are singletons. The CDR3 consists of 15 residues. J gave up 1 base and V 0 bases, and 4 bases lay outside the gene matches. Germline CDR1 is DFQATT and CDR2 is SNEGSKA (reference sequence). Regarding the study as a whole: Clone counts measured for unique TCRs fell after stereotactic body radiation therapy, median roughly 9,300 versus 7,200.

Sequencing used PBMCs, obtained before or after stereotactic body radiation therapy (not recorded which). The chain is built from TRBV20-1 and TRBJ2-3; 7 nucleotides align to TRBD2. The receptor's source is a donor of 50 years or more with non-small cell lung cancer. The CDR3 sequence: CSARDPGGRTDTQYF. The CDR3 DNA reads TGCAGTGCTAGAGATCCGGGGGGACGCACAGATACGCAGTATTTT.